The subject of this entry is one TCR beta chain. The entry originates in a study of cytomegalovirus exposure and HLA in healthy donors. The CDR3 is 17 amino acids. Trimming at V came to 0 bases and at J to 8 bases, leaving 8 bases not matched to a gene. Germline V gene lookup returns CDR1 SGHRS and CDR2 YFSETQ. With 60 Vbeta and 13 Jbeta primers, the PCR was carried out. Assay used: immunoSEQ multiplex PCR; TCRdb lists only in-frame clones, some missing. The sample lists tens of thousands of clones, 80% to 90% seen once, with 15% to 20% in the top ten. This chain uses TRBV5-1 with TRBJ2-1; 13 bases align to TRBD2. Input material: PBMCs. This sequence originates from a man aged 70-80 years in good health and CMV-seropositive. The CDR3 nucleotides read TGCGCCAGCAGCTTGGGGACTAGCGGGGGACCCGGGGATGAGCAGTTCTTC. Translation: CASSLGTSGGPGDEQFF.